One sample yielded the 20 T cell receptor beta chains listed below, sequenced in a study of blood T cell repertoires in COVID-19. The table came from immunoSEQ multiplex PCR; TCRdb's copy has only in-frame clones and leaves some out. The table has approximately 200,000 clones, about 79% seen once. Sequencing was performed on PBMCs or T cells enriched from blood (not recorded which). All receptors come from a woman between 35 and 50 years old with acute COVID-19.

In nucleotides, the CDR3 is TGTGCCAGCAGCCAAGTGGTGGGGGCGGAACAGCCCCAGCATTTT. Translating gives CASSQVVGAEQPQHF. The chain joins TRBV3-1 (or the pseudogene TRBV3-2) to TRBJ1-5; D might be TRBD1 (6 bases). Trimming cost V 1 base and J 7 bases, with 14 bases left between them. Germline loops: CDR1 LGHDT, CDR2 YNNKEL (reference sequence). This CDR3 comprises 15 residues.

This clone appeared a single time. Written as DNA, the CDR3 is TGTGCCAGCTCACCGGGACAGGAGACTTATGGCTACACCTTC. This encodes CASSPGQETYGYTF. J is TRBJ1-2 and V is TRBV18, with 8 positions matching TRBD1. Germline lookup yields CDR1 KGHSH and CDR2 LQKENI. V was pared by 3 bases and J by 5 bases, with 5 bases of the junction left unmatched. The CDR3 is made up of 14 amino acids.

The chain combines TRBV4-3 with TRBJ1-2, with no clear D. The germline V and J ends were trimmed by 1 base and 3 bases, with 15 bases remaining between them. Looked up from germline, CDR1 is LGHNA and CDR2 is YSLEER. CDR3 length: 16 amino acids. In nucleotides, the CDR3 is TGCGCCAGCAGCCAAGGTTATCTTAGGGAGGACTATGGCTACACCTTC. This translates into CASSQGYLREDYGYTF.

V is TRBV27 and J is TRBJ1-2, with D possibly being TRBD1 (5 bases). Germline-derived CDR1 and CDR2 are MNHEY and SMNVEV (reference sequence). This CDR3 contains 14 residues. V was shortened by 5 bases and J by 8 bases, with 18 bases between the two germline ends. In DNA form, the CDR3 reads TGTGCCAGCAGTCCCACTCCGGACATTGGCGGCTACACCTTC. It translates to CASSPTPDIGGYTF.

This chain links TRBV27 with TRBJ2-1, with no clear D. With 6 bases removed from V and 5 bases from J, the gap between germline ends came to 11 bases. Germline CDR1 MNHEY, CDR2 SMNVEV (reference sequence). The CDR3 contains 13 residues. The CDR3 protein is CASRSPINNEQFF. The CDR3 DNA is TGTGCCAGCAGGAGCCCAATCAACAATGAGCAGTTCTTC.

V is TRBV19 and J is TRBJ1-3; D unresolved. V was shortened by 5 bases and J by 2 bases, with 10 bases between the two germline ends. Germline CDR1 LNHDA, CDR2 SQIVND (reference sequence). This CDR3 is 14 amino acids long. The CDR3 sequence is CASSPSRAGNTIYF. The CDR3 nucleotides are TGTGCCAGTAGTCCGTCCCGGGCTGGAAACACCATATATTTT.

The CDR3 spells CASSLPMSGVLGDNSPLHF. Written as DNA, the CDR3 is TGTGCCAGCAGTTTACCTATGAGCGGGGTCCTGGGGGATAATTCACCCCTCCACTTT. The V and J genes are TRBV28 and TRBJ1-6; tentatively, D is TRBD1 (5 bases). Germline V gene lookup returns CDR1 MDHEN and CDR2 SYDVKM. The length of the CDR3 is 19 residues. The ends were cut back, 2 bases at V and 5 bases at J, with 22 bases in the middle.

This chain links TRBV5-8 with TRBJ2-5; the D is unclear. The CDR3 consists of 15 residues. V lost 2 bases, J lost 7 bases, and 18 bases lay in between. Germline assignment: CDR1 SGHTS and CDR2 YDEGEE. DNA for the CDR3: TGTGCCAGCAGCTTCTCTAGTGATAATCGTGGGACCCAGTACTTC. Protein product: CASSFSSDNRGTQYF.

V usage is TRBV12-3 or TRBV12-4 and J usage is TRBJ2-7, with D perhaps TRBD2 (7 bases). The CDR3 has 12 residues. The CDR3 DNA sequence: TGTGCGGTTGGGGGGGCCCCCTACGAGCAGTACTTC. It encodes CAVGGAPYEQYF.

On this clone itself: Different DNA sequences within this sample yield the same CDR3. V usage is TRBV19 and J usage is TRBJ1-1; D gene unclear. Per the germline V gene, CDR1 is LNHDA and CDR2 is SQIVND (reference sequence). Trimming shortened V by 3 bases and J by 7 bases, and 6 bases separated the two germline ends. The CDR3 totals 11 residues. CDR3 protein: CASSIRGEAFF. CDR3 in DNA: TGTGCCAGTAGTATTCGAGGTGAAGCTTTCTTT.

This sequence joins TRBV18 and TRBJ1-5; TRBD1 matches 7 bases. V lost 2 bases and J lost 3; bases outside the gene matches: 7. Germline CDR1 is KGHSH and CDR2 is LQKENI. This CDR3 has 16 amino acids. In nucleotides, the CDR3 is TGTGCCAGCTCACCAACGGGGAAGGGGGCCAATCAGCCCCAGCATTTT. It encodes CASSPTGKGANQPQHF. Full variable domain (rest looked up from reference TRBV18 and TRBJ1-5): NAGVMQNPRHLVRRRGQEARLRCSPMKGHSHVYWYRQLPEEGLKFMVYLQKENIIDESGMPKERFSAEFPKEGPSILRIQQVVRGDSAAYFCASSPTGKGANQPQHFGDGTRLSIL.

The V gene is TRBV6-6, the J gene TRBJ2-1; 9 positions agree with TRBD1. Trimming at V came to 7 bases and at J to 5 bases, leaving 9 bases not matched to a gene. The CDR3 is made up of 15 amino acids. Looked up from germline, CDR1 is MNHNY and CDR2 is SVGAGI (reference sequence). Here the CDR3 DNA reads TGTGCCAGCACCCGCCGCCGGGACAGGGACAATGAGCAGTTCTTC. Amino acid sequence: CASTRRRDRDNEQFF.

The CDR3 nucleotides read TGCGCCAGCAGCCAAGGCGGCACAGGGGTTTCACCCCTCCACTTT. Translating gives CASSQGGTGVSPLHF. This chain links TRBV4-1 with TRBJ1-6, with TRBD1 matching over 7 bases. With V trimmed by 1 base and J by 9 bases, 6 bases remained unmatched. The CDR3 totals 15 residues. Germline-derived CDR1 and CDR2 are MGHRA and YSYEKL.

This clone was found a few times. The rearrangement uses TRBV6-2 or TRBV6-3 and TRBJ2-5; D may be TRBD2 (5 bases). The CDR3 contains 20 residues. Between the trimmed V and J ends, which lost 5 bases and 1 base, there was a span of 29 bases. Germline CDR1 reads MNHEY; CDR2 reads SVGEGT. DNA of the CDR3: TGTGCCAGCAGTAACCTGATGGAGCTTTGGATTACGAGGGTCCAAGAGACCCAGTACTTC. Its translation: CASSNLMELWITRVQETQYF.

V usage is TRBV30 and J usage is TRBJ2-7; possibly TRBD2 for D (5 bases). The V end was cut by 1 base, the J end by 11 bases, with 18 bases between. The CDR3 is 13 amino acids. In germline, CDR1 is GTSNPN, CDR2 SVGIG (reference sequence). The CDR3 loop reads CAWSALHLAEEYF. As DNA, the CDR3 is TGTGCCTGGAGTGCCCTTCACTTGGCGGAGGAGTACTTC.

The chain has TRBV5-1 and TRBJ2-5; TRBD2 matches at 9 bases. V lost 0 bases to trimming and J lost 2 bases; unmatched junction nucleotides: 2. The germline V gene has CDR1 SGHRS and CDR2 YFSETQ. The CDR3 consists of 15 residues. This chain's CDR3 is CASSLALAGQETQYF. In nucleotides, the CDR3 is TGCGCCAGCAGCTTGGCCCTAGCGGGGCAAGAGACCCAGTACTTC.

The chain combines TRBV7-2 with TRBJ2-2; 9 bases match TRBD1. CDR3 length: 16 amino acids. Germline V gene data show CDR1 as SGHTA and CDR2 as FQGNSA. V dropped 5 bases and J dropped 5; count of bases not matched to a gene: 9. DNA for the CDR3: TGTGCCAGCAGCCCTATGACAGGGGGTATAACCGGGGAGCTGTTTTTT. Amino acid sequence: CASSPMTGGITGELFF. Using reference TRBV7-2 and TRBJ2-2 for the parts outside the CDR3, the full variable domain is GAGVSQSPSNKVTEKGKDVELRCDPISGHTALYWYRQSLGQGLEFLIYFQGNSAPDKSGLPSDRFSAERTGGSVSTLTIQRTQQEDSAVYLCASSPMTGGITGELFFGEGSRLTVL.

This clone was seen at least ten times. The V call is TRBV27, the J call TRBJ2-3, with 10 bases identical to TRBD2. The CDR3 loop spans 15 amino acids. Germline assignment: CDR1 MNHEY and CDR2 SMNVEV (reference sequence). V was clipped by 2 bases and J by 6 bases; unmatched bases: 5. CDR3 residues: CASSLNSGGRDTQYF. DNA for the CDR3: TGTGCCAGCAGTTTAAATAGCGGGGGGCGGGATACGCAGTATTTT.

This sequence joins TRBV11-3 and TRBJ2-7; D might be TRBD1 (6 bases). Germline V gene data show CDR1 as SGHNT and CDR2 as YENEEA. V gave up 1 base and J gave up 5 bases, with 9 bases separating them. This CDR3 comprises 13 residues. CDR3 residues: CASSLVQGHEQYF. CDR3 coding DNA: TGTGCCAGCAGCTTAGTACAGGGCCACGAGCAGTACTTC.

The V call is TRBV28, the J call TRBJ2-7; possible D gene TRBD2, 5 bases. The CDR3 covers 14 residues. Germline assignment: CDR1 MDHEN and CDR2 SYDVKM. V lost 6 bases and J 4 bases, leaving 16 bases between the germline ends. CDR3 nucleotides: TGTGCCAGCAGCCTCCGCGGCGGGTTGTACGAGCAGTACTTC. It yields the protein CASSLRGGLYEQYF.